This is a list of T cell receptor beta chains from one sample in a study of regulatory T cells in long-lasting Graves disease. TCRdb recomputed calls from the multiplex PCR reads with MiXCR, one row per CDR3 protein. The sample holds roughly 410,000 distinct CDR3 sequences; approximately 16% are singletons and the top ten take approximately 8%. The same data also contributed to another study, on T cells in Graves' hyperthyroidism and ophthalmopathy.

Material: peripheral blood mononuclear cells (PBMCs), obtained at new diagnosis, from a patient treated with antithyroid drugs. The receptors were gathered from a middle-aged woman with Graves disease. CDR3s include the opening cysteine and the closing phenylalanine or tryptophan. Each record gives: J gene, V gene, D gene, clone size, CDR3 DNA, CDR3 protein. A D gene is named only where the DNA matches it firmly. Only part of the rows carry a size: once, few, many, or a class if the clone is expanded.

J: TRBJ2-5; V: TRBV10-3; D: TRBD2; size: many; DNA: TGTGCCAACCTTCTAGCGGGAGGTACGGAGACCCAGTACTTC; CDR3: CANLLAGGTETQYF
J: TRBJ1-2; V: TRBV29-1; D: NA; size: many; DNA: TGCAGCGTTGAAACTGGGACGGGCTATGGCTACACCTTC; CDR3: CSVETGTGYGYTF
J: TRBJ2-5; V: TRBV10-3; D: TRBD2; size: many; DNA: TGTGCCATAGCTAGCGGGACCCAAGAGACCCAGTACTTC; CDR3: CAIASGTQETQYF
J: TRBJ2-1; V: TRBV7-6; D: NA; size: few; DNA: TGTGCCAGCCGAGAATGGGAGCGGAGCAATGAGCAGTTCTTC; CDR3: CASREWERSNEQFF
J: TRBJ2-7; V: TRBV12-3/TRBV12-4; D: NA; size: few; DNA: TGTGCCATTATGGGACCATCGGGAGAGCAGTACTTC; CDR3: CAIMGPSGEQYF
J: TRBJ2-3; V: TRBV5-1; D: NA; size: many; DNA: TGCGCCAGCCTCCGGGACGGTAGCACAGATACGCAGTATTTT; CDR3: CASLRDGSTDTQYF
J: TRBJ2-3; V: TRBV28; D: TRBD2; size: many; DNA: TGTGCCAGCAGTTTAGGCCTAGCGGACCCCACAGATACGCAGTATTTT; CDR3: CASSLGLADPTDTQYF
J: TRBJ1-5; V: TRBV6-1; D: NA; size: many; DNA: TGTGCCAGCAATGTAGGAAATAGCAATCAGCCCCAGCATTTT; CDR3: CASNVGNSNQPQHF
J: TRBJ2-5; V: TRBV12-3/TRBV12-4; D: TRBD1; size: NA; DNA: TGTGCCAGCAGTTTAATGGGACAGGGGGAAGAGACCCAGTACTTC; CDR3: CASSLMGQGEETQYF
J: TRBJ2-1; V: TRBV19; D: NA; size: many; DNA: TGTGCCAGTAGTCCCGGGACGAGGCAGCACTTC; CDR3: CASSPGTRQHF
J: TRBJ2-1; V: TRBV27; D: NA; size: many; DNA: TGTGCCAGCAGTGGAGAATTAGGGCGGGGTGAGCAGTTCTTC; CDR3: CASSGELGRGEQFF
J: TRBJ2-1; V: TRBV9; D: NA; size: NA; DNA: TGTGCCAGCAGCCCGATGGCAGGCTCCTACAATGAGCAGTTCTTC; CDR3: CASSPMAGSYNEQFF
J: TRBJ1-2; V: TRBV28; D: NA; size: many; DNA: TGTGCCAGCAGTTCTCAGGGCCTCTATGGCTACACCTTC; CDR3: CASSSQGLYGYTF
J: TRBJ2-2; V: TRBV10-2; D: TRBD2; size: many; DNA: TGCGCCAGCAGCCACCTAGCGGGAGGGCCCACCGGGGAGCTGTTTTTT; CDR3: CASSHLAGGPTGELFF
J: TRBJ2-5; V: TRBV6-2/TRBV6-3; D: NA; size: once; DNA: TGTGCCAGCAGTTACAGGGGGGCAGAGACCCAGTACTTC; CDR3: CASSYRGAETQYF
J: TRBJ2-2; V: TRBV9; D: NA; size: few; DNA: TGTGCCAGCAGCGTAGAAAGTAGCGGGAACACCGGGGAGCTGTTTTTT; CDR3: CASSVESSGNTGELFF
J: TRBJ1-1; V: TRBV4-1; D: NA; size: few; DNA: TGCGCCAGCAGCCAAGACGGGACTACCGACACAGGTAACACTGAAGCTTTCTTT; CDR3: CASSQDGTTDTGNTEAFF
J: TRBJ1-1; V: TRBV6-2/TRBV6-3; D: TRBD1; size: many; DNA: TGTGCCAGCAGTTACGGGTTACGACAGGGTGGCAACACTGAAGCTTTCTTT; CDR3: CASSYGLRQGGNTEAFF
J: TRBJ2-5; V: TRBV19; D: NA; size: few; DNA: TGTGCCAGTAGTCCCAGGGAACAAGAGACCCAGTACTTC; CDR3: CASSPREQETQYF
J: TRBJ1-1; V: TRBV20-1; D: TRBD1; size: few; DNA: TGCAGTGCCGACCGGGGACAGGTTCACACTGAAGCTTTCTTT; CDR3: CSADRGQVHTEAFF
J: TRBJ2-7; V: TRBV25-1; D: NA; size: many; DNA: TGTGCCAGCAGTGACCCGAGCTCCTACGAGCAGTACTTC; CDR3: CASSDPSSYEQYF
J: TRBJ2-2; V: TRBV7-9; D: TRBD1; size: few; DNA: TGTGCCAGCAGCCCAGGGGGACATAGCACCGGGGAGCTGTTTTTT; CDR3: CASSPGGHSTGELFF
J: TRBJ2-3; V: TRBV2; D: NA; size: many; DNA: TGTGCCAGCAGGGTGGAAGGAGGATCCACAGATACGCAGTATTTT; CDR3: CASRVEGGSTDTQYF
J: TRBJ2-1; V: TRBV30; D: NA; size: NA; DNA: TGTGCCTGGCAAGAATGGGGAACAGTTAATGAGCAGTTCTTC; CDR3: CAWQEWGTVNEQFF
J: TRBJ2-2; V: TRBV2; D: TRBD1; size: many; DNA: TGTGCCAGCAGAGGGGGCCACGTTAACACCGGGGAGCTGTTTTTT; CDR3: CASRGGHVNTGELFF
J: TRBJ2-7; V: TRBV6-1; D: NA; size: many; DNA: TGTGCCAGCAGGGCAATCTACGAGCAGTACTTC; CDR3: CASRAIYEQYF
J: TRBJ2-7; V: TRBV2; D: TRBD2; size: many; DNA: TGTGCCAGCAATAGGCTACTAGCGGGAATCTACGAGCAGTACTTC; CDR3: CASNRLLAGIYEQYF
J: TRBJ1-2; V: TRBV12-3/TRBV12-4; D: TRBD1; size: many; DNA: TGTGCCAGCAGACCGAGAGGACAGGGCTATGGCTACACCTTC; CDR3: CASRPRGQGYGYTF
J: TRBJ1-5; V: TRBV2; D: NA; size: many; DNA: TGTGCCAGCAGTGATGGGGGGACCCAGCATTTT; CDR3: CASSDGGTQHF
J: TRBJ2-3; V: TRBV11-2; D: NA; size: many; DNA: TGTGCCAGCAGCTTAGCCCTCGCGGACAGCAAATCTACGCAGTATTTT; CDR3: CASSLALADSKSTQYF
J: TRBJ2-5; V: TRBV5-5; D: NA; size: NA; DNA: TGTGCCAGCAGCTTAAAGACAGGCCCCGCTCAAGAGACCCAGTACTTC; CDR3: CASSLKTGPAQETQYF
J: TRBJ2-7; V: TRBV6-2/TRBV6-3; D: TRBD1; size: many; DNA: TGTGCCAGCAGACTCGGGGACAGGCCGGGGATGGGCGAGCAGTACTTC; CDR3: CASRLGDRPGMGEQYF
J: TRBJ2-1; V: TRBV2; D: TRBD2; size: NA; DNA: TGTGCCAGCACCCGACTAGCGGGGGGCAATGAGCAGTTCTTC; CDR3: CASTRLAGGNEQFF
J: TRBJ1-5; V: TRBV19; D: NA; size: NA; DNA: TGTGCCAGTAGTACCGGGGCGGCGGGCAGGCCCCAGCATTTT; CDR3: CASSTGAAGRPQHF
J: TRBJ2-7; V: TRBV6-1; D: TRBD1; size: NA; DNA: TGTGCCAACGGACAGGGCCCCTACGAGCAGTACTTC; CDR3: CANGQGPYEQYF
J: TRBJ1-2; V: TRBV14; D: TRBD1; size: NA; DNA: TGTGCCAGCAGCCAAGAGACTACAGGGGACTATGGCTACACCTTC; CDR3: CASSQETTGDYGYTF
J: TRBJ2-1; V: TRBV28; D: TRBD2; size: many; DNA: TGTGCCAGCAGTACCCGACTAGCGGGAAAAAGCTCCTACAATGAGCAGTTCTTC; CDR3: CASSTRLAGKSSYNEQFF
J: TRBJ1-6; V: TRBV27; D: NA; size: many; DNA: TGTGCCAGCAGCGTAGGGCAGGGTGGTAATTCACCCCTCCACTTT; CDR3: CASSVGQGGNSPLHF
J: TRBJ2-2; V: TRBV5-1; D: NA; size: many; DNA: TGCGCCAGCAGCTTGCAGAGTGGCGGGGAGCTGTTTTTT; CDR3: CASSLQSGGELFF
J: TRBJ1-1; V: TRBV27; D: NA; size: many; DNA: TGTGCCAGCAGCCGGGGGGGGCGATACACTGAAGCTTTCTTT; CDR3: CASSRGGRYTEAFF
J: TRBJ2-7; V: TRBV4-1; D: TRBD1; size: few; DNA: TGCGCCAGCAGCCCGACGGGGACAGGGAGGTCCTACGAGCAGTACTTC; CDR3: CASSPTGTGRSYEQYF
J: TRBJ2-1; V: TRBV6-9; D: TRBD2; size: NA; DNA: TGTGCCAGCAGTTACCGACTAGCGGGGGCAGATGAGCAGTTCTTC; CDR3: CASSYRLAGADEQFF
J: TRBJ1-4; V: TRBV28; D: NA; size: many; DNA: TGTGCCAGCAGTTTGGCACGGCCAACCGTAAAACTGTTTTTT; CDR3: CASSLARPTVKLFF